Following are 8 T cell receptor beta chains from one sample sequenced in a study of T cell responses to AZD1222 COVID-19 vaccine. The method was immunoSEQ multiplex PCR; TCRdb's version includes in-frame clones alone and lacks a portion of them. In the table there are about 45,000 clones, about 90% of which are singletons. The sequencing used peripheral blood, collected 28 days after the second AZD1222 dose. The origin of the receptors is an adult who received the AZD1222 COVID-19 vaccine.

The chain has TRBV24-1 and TRBJ2-7; no definite D call. Germline lookup yields CDR1 KGHDR and CDR2 SFDVKD. The germline V and J ends were trimmed by 5 bases and 4 bases, with 14 bases remaining between them. The CDR3 is made up of 14 amino acids. The CDR3 spells CATSGRSPPYEQYF. CDR3 DNA: TGTGCCACCAGTGGGCGGAGCCCCCCGTACGAGCAGTACTTC.

CDR3 sequence reads: CASGRGLAQGTGELFF. The CDR3 DNA reads as TGTGCTAGTGGTCGCGGACTAGCACAGGGCACCGGGGAGCTGTTTTTT. The chain recombines TRBV12-5 with TRBJ2-2; 8 bases map to TRBD2. This CDR3 is 16 amino acids long. The ends lost 5 bases at V and 4 bases at J; junction bases unmatched: 9. CDR1 LGHNT and CDR2 FRNRAP come from the germline V gene.

The chain links TRBV3-1 (or the pseudogene TRBV3-2) to TRBJ1-2; 7 bases agree with TRBD1. The CDR3 extends over 15 amino acids. The J segment lost 4 bases and the V segment lost 4 bases, leaving 9 bases of the junction unmatched. Germline V CDR1 and CDR2: LGHDT, YNNKEL (reference sequence). The CDR3 here is CASSPRQGGGYGYTF. The CDR3 region has the DNA TGTGCCAGCAGCCCTAGACAGGGCGGAGGCTATGGCTACACCTTC.

The V and J genes are TRBV5-1 and TRBJ2-1; 7 bases are shared with TRBD1. Germline V gene sequence: CDR1 SGHRS, CDR2 YFSETQ. The CDR3 length is 14 residues. The J segment lost 8 bases and the V segment lost 2 bases, leaving 7 bases of the junction unmatched. CDR3 in amino acids: CASSLQDRNHEQFF. DNA for the CDR3: TGCGCCAGCAGCTTACAGGACAGGAACCATGAGCAGTTCTTC. The full variable domain, its missing parts supplied by reference TRBV5-1 and TRBJ2-1, is KAGVTQTPRYLIKTRGQQVTLSCSPISGHRSVSWYQQTPGQGLQFLFEYFSETQRNKGNFPGRFSGRQFSNSRSEMNVSTLELGDSALYLCASSLQDRNHEQFFGPGTRLTVL.

The chain joins TRBV4-1 to TRBJ1-5; the match to TRBD1 covers 7 bases. Losses at the gene ends were 1 base for V and 0 bases for J; bases not matched to a gene: 15. CDR1 and CDR2 from the germline V gene are MGHRA and YSYEKL. The CDR3 is 20 residues long. The DNA of the CDR3 is TGCGCCAGCAGCCAAGGGGATTTGAGGGGGCCACGGTATAGCAATCAGCCCCAGCATTTT. Translating gives CASSQGDLRGPRYSNQPQHF.

As DNA, the CDR3 is TGTGCCAGCAGCTCCCGTGCGGCAGGGTCTAATGAAAAACTGTTTTTT. Protein: CASSSRAAGSNEKLFF. The gene calls are TRBV7-9 and TRBJ1-4, with TRBD1 as a possible D gene (5 bases). V was pared by 4 bases and J by 3 bases, with 15 bases between. The V gene's germline CDR1 is SEHNR and CDR2 FQNEAQ (reference sequence). The CDR3 contains 16 residues.

The J gene is TRBJ1-6, the V gene TRBV28; D gene ambiguous. The V end lost 2 bases, the J end lost 4 bases, and 3 bases lay between the germline ends. This CDR3 is built from 13 residues. From germline, CDR1 is MDHEN and CDR2 SYDVKM. The DNA for the CDR3 is TGTGCCAGCAGTTTACCTTATAATTCACCCCTCCACTTT. This encodes CASSLPYNSPLHF.

The genes are TRBV28 and TRBJ2-7; maybe TRBD2 (6 bases). Germline CDR1 MDHEN, CDR2 SYDVKM. The V gene lost 1 base and the J gene lost 0 bases, with 16 bases spanning the gap. The CDR3 totals 17 residues. The CDR3 DNA reads TGTGCCAGCAGTTTATTCGTTTGGGCGGGATACTCCTACGAGCAGTACTTC. This encodes CASSLFVWAGYSYEQYF.